The clone carrying this T cell receptor (beta chain) was seen a handful of times. Per the original methods: A papillary thyroid cancer distant-metastasis classifier was built from CDR3 differences across clinicopathological groups. TCRdb re-analyzed the PCR reads using MiXCR. The V and J calls here are based on TCRdb, not the publication. The table lists about 20,000 clones, about 35% of them singletons. The data belong to a study of metastatic and nonmetastatic thyroid tumors. On the study more broadly: Across peripheral blood and tumor or nodule tissue samples taken from malignant and benign thyroid patients, the repertoires were compared with one another.

Trimming removed 4 bases from V and 4 bases from J, with 14 bases in between. Germline assignment: CDR1 LNHNV and CDR2 YYDKDF (reference sequence). CDR3 length: 14 residues. Not a single patient had been given any form of treatment at any point before undergoing thyroid surgery. Material: tumor tissue. The TCR sequence derives from a female donor with papillary thyroid cancer or a benign thyroid nodule (not recorded which). Some clones in this sample may be carry-over from other donors' samples. The rearrangement links TRBV15 to TRBJ2-7, with D possibly TRBD2 on 5 matching bases. The CDR3: CATSKERNPYEQYF. As DNA, the CDR3 is TGTGCCACCAGCAAGGAGCGGAACCCTTACGAGCAGTACTTC.